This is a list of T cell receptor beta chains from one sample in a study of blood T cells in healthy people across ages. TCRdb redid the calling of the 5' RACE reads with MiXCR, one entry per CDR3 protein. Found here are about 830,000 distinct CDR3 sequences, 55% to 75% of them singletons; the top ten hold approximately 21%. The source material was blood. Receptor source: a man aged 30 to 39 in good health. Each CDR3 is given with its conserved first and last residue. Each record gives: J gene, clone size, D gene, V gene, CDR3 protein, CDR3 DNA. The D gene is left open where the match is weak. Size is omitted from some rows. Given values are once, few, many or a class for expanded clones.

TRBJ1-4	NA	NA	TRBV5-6	CASSWTGGVEKLFF	TGTGCCAGCAGTTGGACGGGAGGAGTAGAAAAACTGTTTTTT
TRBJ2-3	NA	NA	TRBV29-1	CSTSRGPGVDTQYF	TGCAGCACAAGTAGAGGACCGGGTGTGGATACGCAGTATTTT
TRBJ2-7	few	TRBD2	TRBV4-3	CASSQEGWGTSGHYEQYF	TGCGCCAGCAGCCAAGAGGGGTGGGGTACTAGCGGACACTACGAGCAGTACTTC
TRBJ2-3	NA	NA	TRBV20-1	CSARDLARTQYF	TGCAGTGCTAGAGATCTTGCCCGAACGCAGTATTTT
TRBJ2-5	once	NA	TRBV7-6	CASSQPGAREVYF	TGTGCCAGCAGCCAACCCGGGGCGAGGGAGGTGTACTTC
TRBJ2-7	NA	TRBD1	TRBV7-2	CASSQGQGAAYEQYF	TGTGCCAGCAGCCAAGGACAGGGGGCAGCCTACGAGCAGTACTTC
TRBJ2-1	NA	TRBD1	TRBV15	CATWVWRTGGYNEQFF	TGTGCCACCTGGGTGTGGCGGACAGGGGGATACAATGAGCAGTTCTTC
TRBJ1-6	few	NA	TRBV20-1	CSAREKWKGQINSPLHF	TGCAGTGCTAGAGAGAAATGGAAAGGGCAGATTAATTCACCCCTCCACTTT
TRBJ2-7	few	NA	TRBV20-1	CSARPGVYEQYF	TGCAGTGCTCGACCAGGGGTCTACGAGCAGTACTTC
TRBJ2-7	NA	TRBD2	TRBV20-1	CSARDRLAGAYEQYF	TGCAGTGCTAGAGATCGTCTAGCGGGGGCCTACGAGCAGTACTTC
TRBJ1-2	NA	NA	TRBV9	CASRKPENYGYTF	TGTGCCAGCAGGAAACCTGAAAACTATGGCTACACCTTC
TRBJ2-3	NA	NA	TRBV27	CASSSYGSTDTQYF	TGTGCCAGCAGTTCTTATGGGAGCACAGATACGCAGTATTTT
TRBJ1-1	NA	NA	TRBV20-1	CSASRQDGAFF	TGCAGTGCTAGCCGACAGGACGGGGCTTTCTTT
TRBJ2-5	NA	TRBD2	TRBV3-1	CACSPLGGGYNEQYF	TGTGCCTGCAGCCCCTTGGGGGGAGGGTACAATGAGCAGTACTTC
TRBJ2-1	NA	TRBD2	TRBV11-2	CASSPLAGGPPYNEQFF	TGTGCCAGCAGCCCACTAGCGGGGGGGCCCCCCTACAATGAGCAGTTCTTC
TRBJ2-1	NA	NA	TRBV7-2	CASSLNTGVRNEQFF	TGTGCCAGCAGCTTGAACACGGGAGTTCGAAATGAGCAGTTCTTC
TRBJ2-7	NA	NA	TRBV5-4	CASSFRERPFYEQYF	TGTGCCAGCAGCTTCAGGGAGCGGCCCTTTTACGAGCAGTACTTC
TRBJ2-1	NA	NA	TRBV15	CATSRDLVRSNEQFF	TGTGCCACCAGCAGAGATTTGGTACGGTCCAATGAGCAGTTCTTC
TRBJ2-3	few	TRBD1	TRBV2	CASSSDRGPTDTQYF	TGTGCCAGCAGTTCAGACAGGGGGCCGACAGATACGCAGTATTTT
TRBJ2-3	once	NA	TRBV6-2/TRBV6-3	CASSWRTRTDTQYF	TGTGCCAGCAGTTGGAGGACCCGCACAGATACGCAGTATTTT
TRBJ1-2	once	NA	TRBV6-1	CASRAAANYGYTF	TGTGCCAGCCGTGCAGCGGCGAACTATGGCTACACCTTC
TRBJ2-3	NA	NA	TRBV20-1	CSALRGGLNTDTQYF	TGCAGTGCCTTGAGGGGGGGACTCAACACAGATACGCAGTATTTT
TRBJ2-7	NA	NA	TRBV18	CASSDDGTLSYEQYF	TGTGCCAGCTCAGACGACGGGACTCTATCCTACGAGCAGTACTTC
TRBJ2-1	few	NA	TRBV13	CASSFSVGEQFF	TGTGCCAGCAGCTTTAGCGTGGGCGAGCAGTTCTTC
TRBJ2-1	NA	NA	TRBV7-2	CASSTEQIQETQFF	TGTGCCAGCAGCACGGAACAGATACAAGAGACCCAGTTCTTC
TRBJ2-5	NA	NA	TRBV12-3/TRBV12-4	CASSRQALKETQYF	TGTGCCAGCAGTCGACAGGCCCTGAAAGAGACCCAGTACTTC
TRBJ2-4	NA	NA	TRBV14	CASSSGDGGKNIQYF	TGTGCCAGCAGCTCCGGGGATGGTGGCAAAAACATTCAGTACTTC
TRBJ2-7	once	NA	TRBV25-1	CASSEPRLPGRQYF	TGTGCCAGCAGTGAGCCGAGACTCCCGGGACGGCAGTACTTC
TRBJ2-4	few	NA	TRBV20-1	CSALEGGSAKNIQYF	TGCAGTGCTCTCGAGGGGGGTTCGGCCAAAAACATTCAGTACTTC
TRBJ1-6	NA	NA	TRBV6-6	CASGPKRPLHF	TGTGCCAGCGGACCCAAAAGACCCCTCCACTTT
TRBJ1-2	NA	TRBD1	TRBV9	CASSVEGQGAVGYTF	TGTGCCAGCAGCGTAGAGGGGCAGGGGGCGGTCGGCTACACCTTC
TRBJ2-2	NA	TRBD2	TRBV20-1	CSASPRGGTTGELFF	TGCAGTGCAAGCCCCCGGGGGGGGACCACCGGGGAGCTGTTTTTT
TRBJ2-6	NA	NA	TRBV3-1	CASSLLAAGANVLTF	TGTGCCAGCAGCCTACTAGCTGCTGGGGCCAACGTCCTGACTTTC
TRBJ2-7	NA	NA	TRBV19	CASSTYHSYEQYF	TGTGCCAGTAGTACTTACCACTCCTACGAGCAGTACTTC
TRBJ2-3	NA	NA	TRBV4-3	CASSQDLGRIFFTDTQYF	TGCGCCAGCAGCCAAGATCTCGGGCGGATATTCTTCACAGATACGCAGTATTTT
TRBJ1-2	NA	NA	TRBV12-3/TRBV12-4	CASSDKIYGYTF	TGTGCCAGCAGCGACAAGATCTATGGCTACACCTTC
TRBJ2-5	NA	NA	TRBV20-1	CSARVRQETQYF	TGCAGTGCTAGAGTTCGCCAAGAGACCCAGTACTTC
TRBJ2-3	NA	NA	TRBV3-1	CASSSRIRADTQYF	TGTGCCAGCAGCTCGCGGATTCGGGCAGATACGCAGTATTTT
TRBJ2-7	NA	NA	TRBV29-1	CSAHTTESYEQYF	TGCAGCGCCCATACTACAGAGTCCTACGAGCAGTACTTC